The T cell receptor beta chain under discussion was sequenced for a study of long-term antiretroviral therapy in people with HIV. Whole-study results and caveats: Drawn between about 2004 and 2017, the blood was possibly obtained under older ART regimens.

The authors ran the immunoSEQ assay, v3.0, at survey level. TCRdb's table, derived via immunoSEQ multiplex PCR, lists solely in-frame clones and lacks some. Of tens of thousands of clones listed, around 86% are singletons. The CDR3 totals 13 residues. CDR1 SGDLS and CDR2 YYNGEE come from the germline V gene. V was trimmed by 0 bases and J by 6 bases, leaving 7 bases between them. A remark on this clone: Its antigen remains unidentified.

The sequence was obtained from a man younger than 35 with HIV. The rearrangement joins TRBV9 to TRBJ2-1; D is undetermined. Sequenced material: unsorted PBMCs, taken 0.2 years before starting antiretroviral therapy. The chain's CDR3 is CASSVGSANEQFF. As DNA, the CDR3 is TGTGCCAGCAGCGTAGGCTCGGCCAATGAGCAGTTCTTC.